The rows below give T cell receptor beta chains drawn from one sample of a study of blood T cell repertoires in COVID-19. Libraries were prepared by immunoSEQ multiplex PCR; TCRdb keeps only in-frame clonotypes and omits some of them. The table records approximately 410,000 clones, roughly 89% of them present only once. Input material: peripheral blood. These receptors originate from a woman aged 25 to 39 with active or convalescent COVID-19. CDR3s include the opening cysteine and the closing phenylalanine or tryptophan. Each record gives: D gene, clone size, J gene, V gene, CDR3 DNA, CDR3 protein. D genes are given only for firm matches. For some rows the clone size is stated as once, few or many, or as a class when expanded; others skip it.

- | - | TRBJ1-3 | TRBV12-2 | TGTGCAAGTCGCCCCGGTGCTGGAAACACCATATATTTT | CASRPGAGNTIYF
TRBD1 | - | TRBJ2-1 | TRBV29-1 | TGCAGCGTTGGACAGGGCGAGAGCAATGAGCAGTTCTTC | CSVGQGESNEQFF
- | once | TRBJ2-1 | TRBV5-1 | TGCGCCAGCAGCTTGGCCGGGTCCAACTCCTACAATGAGCAGTTCTTC | CASSLAGSNSYNEQFF
- | - | TRBJ2-7 | TRBV5-1 | TGCGCCAGCAGCTTGGCCGACAAGTCCTACGAGCAGTACTTC | CASSLADKSYEQYF
TRBD2 | - | TRBJ2-7 | TRBV5-4 | TGTGCCAGCAGCTCCGGGACTAGCGGGAGGGGAGCCTACGAGCAGTACTTC | CASSSGTSGRGAYEQYF
TRBD1 | - | TRBJ2-5 | TRBV7-9 | TGTGCCAGCAGCTTAGCCCAGGGGGCGCGAGAGACCCAGTACTTC | CASSLAQGARETQYF
TRBD2 | - | TRBJ2-1 | TRBV7-9 | TGTGCCAGCAGCCGGGACTACGCGAGCTCCTACAATGAGCAGTTCTTC | CASSRDYASSYNEQFF
- | - | TRBJ2-3 | TRBV7-2 | TGTGCCAGCAGCCGGGACTTTTACACAGATACGCAGTATTTT | CASSRDFYTDTQYF
TRBD2 | few | TRBJ2-1 | TRBV5-1 | TGCGCCAGCAGCTTAAATAGCGGGACCTCCTACAATGAGCAGTTCTTC | CASSLNSGTSYNEQFF
- | few | TRBJ2-5 | TRBV4-2 | TGTGCCAGCAGCCAAGGCGGCAGGGTCGAGACCCAGTACTTC | CASSQGGRVETQYF
TRBD2 | - | TRBJ2-7 | TRBV7-2 | TGTGCCAGCAGCATAGCGGGGCGAAGCTCCTACGAGCAGTACTTC | CASSIAGRSSYEQYF
- | - | TRBJ1-2 | TRBV6-5 | TGTGCCAGCAGTTACTCGTTAACCGCTAAACATGGCTACACCTTC | CASSYSLTAKHGYTF
- | - | TRBJ1-2 | TRBV23-1 | TGCGCCAGCAGTGCGAGGGAGCCCAACTATGGCTACACCTTC | CASSAREPNYGYTF
- | - | TRBJ1-1 | TRBV30 | TGTGCCTGGATGCGGGGGAACACTGAAGCTTTCTTT | CAWMRGNTEAFF
TRBD1 | few | TRBJ1-2 | TRBV2 | TGTGCCAGCAAAAGACAGGGAGTAGGTAACTATGGCTACACCTTC | CASKRQGVGNYGYTF
TRBD1 | - | TRBJ2-7 | TRBV6-1 | TGTGCCAGCAGTGGATGGGGACAGGAAGGCCTCTACGAGCAGTACTTC | CASSGWGQEGLYEQYF
- | - | TRBJ1-2 | TRBV28 | TGTGCCAGCAGCACATGGACAGAAAACTATGGCTACACCTTC | CASSTWTENYGYTF
- | - | TRBJ1-2 | TRBV19 | TGTGCCAGTACCCACAGGGTCGACTATGGCTACACCTTC | CASTHRVDYGYTF
- | - | TRBJ1-1 | TRBV2 | TGTGCCAGCAGTGAGGCTGTCAACACTGAAGCTTTCTTT | CASSEAVNTEAFF
- | once | TRBJ1-2 | TRBV27 | TGTGCCAGCAGCCTCAGGGAGGGCGGCTATGGCTACACCTTC | CASSLREGGYGYTF
TRBD1 | - | TRBJ2-7 | TRBV10-3 | TGTGCCATCAGTGGTCAATTGGGACAGGGCTCCGAGCAGTACTTC | CAISGQLGQGSEQYF
- | - | TRBJ2-7 | TRBV7-2 | TGTGCCAGCAGCGTCGAGGTCAGGGAGGTCGGCGAGCAGTACTTC | CASSVEVREVGEQYF
TRBD2 | - | TRBJ2-3 | TRBV5-1 | TGCGCCAGCAGCTTGGTACCCGGGACTAGCGGGAGGATCACAGATACGCAGTATTTT | CASSLVPGTSGRITDTQYF
- | - | TRBJ1-3 | TRBV9 | TGTGCCAGCAGCGTAGGTTGGCAGATCAGCTCTGGAAACACCATATATTTT | CASSVGWQISSGNTIYF
- | - | TRBJ2-4 | TRBV28 | TGTGCCAGCAGTACCCCGGGACTGCAGTACTTC | CASSTPGLQYF
- | - | TRBJ2-3 | TRBV29-1 | TGCAGCGTTGCTCCCGGGACTAGCACAGATACGCAGTATTTT | CSVAPGTSTDTQYF
TRBD2 | - | TRBJ2-5 | TRBV18 | TGTGCCAGCTCACCAATGCGGGAGCAAGAGACCCAGTACTTC | CASSPMREQETQYF
- | - | TRBJ1-5 | TRBV19 | TGTGCCATCATAGTTTTGGGGGACTGGGAGCCCCAGCATTTT | CAIIVLGDWEPQHF
- | - | TRBJ2-2 | TRBV27 | TGTGCCAGCAGTTTGCGGCCAAACACCGGGGAGCTGTTTTTT | CASSLRPNTGELFF
TRBD1 | - | TRBJ1-2 | TRBV4-2 | TGTGCCAGCAGCCAAGCTCGGGGGACAGGGGTCCTTAACTATGGCTACACCTTC | CASSQARGTGVLNYGYTF
- | - | TRBJ1-1 | TRBV7-9 | TGTGCCAGCCGGCGGGGGAACACTGAAGCTTTCTTT | CASRRGNTEAFF
TRBD1 | - | TRBJ2-7 | TRBV5-1 | TGCGCCAGCAGCACCTGGGCCGGGACAGGGATGTACGAGCAGTACTTC | CASSTWAGTGMYEQYF
- | - | TRBJ1-5 | TRBV2 | TGTGCCAGCAGTGAACAGCGGGGGCTTGGTCAGCCCCAGCATTTT | CASSEQRGLGQPQHF
TRBD1 | few | TRBJ1-2 | TRBV19 | TGTGCCAGTAGTATGTCCGGGACAGGGGGCGTCTATGGCTACACCTTC | CASSMSGTGGVYGYTF
TRBD1 | - | TRBJ1-2 | TRBV7-2 | TGTGCCAGCAGCTTAACAACAGGGGGGTCCTTGGTCACCTTC | CASSLTTGGSLVTF
- | - | TRBJ1-2 | TRBV20-1 | TGCAGGGTGGGCGGGAACTATGGCTACACCTTC | CRVGGNYGYTF
TRBD1 | - | TRBJ1-1 | TRBV27 | TGTGCCAGCAGTTTACGGCAGGGGGTCGAGTCTTTCTTT | CASSLRQGVESFF
TRBD1 | - | TRBJ1-2 | TRBV5-1 | TGCGCCAGCAGCTTGGGAGGGACAGGGGAGATTGGCTACACCTTC | CASSLGGTGEIGYTF
- | - | TRBJ1-4 | TRBV27 | TGTGCCAGCAGTTCACGGACAGCAACTAATGAAAAACTGTTTTTT | CASSSRTATNEKLFF
- | - | TRBJ2-1 | TRBV3-1/TRBV3-2 | TGTGCCAGCAGCCAGGTACACGATGAGCAGTTCTTC | CASSQVHDEQFF
- | - | TRBJ1-2 | TRBV6-6 | TGTGCCAGCAGTTACTCGAGCGACCGCGGCTACACCTTC | CASSYSSDRGYTF
TRBD1 | - | TRBJ1-1 | TRBV29-1 | TGCAGCGTTATGGGACAGGGTCAGGGGAACACTGAAGCTTTCTTT | CSVMGQGQGNTEAFF
TRBD1 | - | TRBJ2-7 | TRBV6-6 | TGTGCCAGCAGTCACGGGACAGGGCCTTACGAGCAGTACTTC | CASSHGTGPYEQYF
TRBD2 | - | TRBJ2-1 | TRBV13 | TGTGCCAGCAGCGTGGGACTAGTGCTGTCCAATGAGCAGTTCTTC | CASSVGLVLSNEQFF
TRBD2 | - | TRBJ2-5 | TRBV7-9 | TGTGCCAGCAGCCCCGCGACGGCAGGGCGGGAGGGCTTCGAGACCCAGTACTTC | CASSPATAGREGFETQYF
TRBD1 | - | TRBJ1-5 | TRBV5-6 | TGTGCCAGCAGCTGGGGACAGTCCAATCAGCCCCAGCATTTT | CASSWGQSNQPQHF
TRBD1 | - | TRBJ1-5 | TRBV11-2 | TGTGCCAGCAGCTGGGACAGGGCTTCTCCTCAGCCCCAGCATTTT | CASSWDRASPQPQHF
- | - | TRBJ1-5 | TRBV6-1 | TGTGCCAGCAGTGAGCCCGGGATGGGGGGGTATAGCAATCAGCCCCAGCATTTT | CASSEPGMGGYSNQPQHF
TRBD1 | - | TRBJ2-7 | TRBV4-1 | TGCGCCAGCAGCCAAGGGACAGGGACCTACGAGCAGTACTTC | CASSQGTGTYEQYF
TRBD1 | - | TRBJ1-1 | TRBV28 | TGTGCCAGCAGTTTAAGGGACAGGGTGCGTTGGGCTAACACTGAAGCTTTCTTT | CASSLRDRVRWANTEAFF
TRBD2 | - | TRBJ2-1 | TRBV15 | TGTGCCACCAGCAGAGATCGGGTTTGGGGGGGTACACCAATGACCCAGTTCTTC | CATSRDRVWGGTPMTQFF
- | - | TRBJ1-6 | TRBV28 | TGTGCCAGCAGTTTCAGGGTTGATTCACCCCTCCACTTT | CASSFRVDSPLHF
- | - | TRBJ1-5 | TRBV19 | TGTGCCAGTAGTACCCTTAGCAATCAGCCCCAGCATTTT | CASSTLSNQPQHF
TRBD1 | - | TRBJ2-7 | TRBV3-1/TRBV3-2 | TGTGCCAGCAGCCGTCAGGGGGCAAGAGGCTACGAGCAGTACTTC | CASSRQGARGYEQYF
- | - | TRBJ1-1 | TRBV19 | TGTGCCAGTAGTATTGGGAGCATGAACACTGAAGCTTTCTTT | CASSIGSMNTEAFF